This section outlines one T cell receptor beta chain sequence together with its context. Trimming took off 3 bases at V and 0 bases at J, with 12 bases between the two ends. Germline V gene lookup returns CDR1 MNHEY and CDR2 SVGEGT. The CDR3 covers 16 residues. The entry originates in a study of blood T cell repertoires in COVID-19. Across the study: The study drew acute and convalescent COVID-19 samples from the United States, Italy and Spain. The cDNA or gDNA used as material had been derived from T cells, B-cell-depleted T cells, or PBMCs.

Source study methods: Estimation of nucleated cell counts relied on the amplification of reference gene primers. The repertoire was sequenced with immunoSEQ multiplex PCR; TCRdb's copy has only in-frame clones and lacks some. V and J calls and clone size are given by that table; D and trimming were obtained from the DNA. The profile shows under 250,000 clones, roughly 84% of them singletons. The sample was peripheral blood. The clonotype was recovered from a man in his fifties with active or convalescent COVID-19. The chain is built from TRBV6-2 or TRBV6-3 and TRBJ1-3; no clear D. The CDR3 protein is CASSYAGRFSGNTIYF. In nucleotides, the CDR3 is TGTGCCAGCAGTTATGCTGGCCGCTTCTCTGGAAACACCATATATTTT.